These 14 T cell receptor beta chains were all obtained from the same sample, sequenced in a study of cytomegalovirus exposure and HLA in healthy donors listed by TCRdb under 2017. Libraries were prepared through the immunoSEQ multiplex PCR assay. As stored in TCRdb, this immuneACCESS dataset retains in-frame rearrangements with V and J assigned. A fraction of the clones does not appear; measured against another copy, unresolved V genes explain less than half of the discrepancy, and the remainder lacks a known reason. The sample has 250,000 to 400,000 clones on record, about nine tenths of them singletons. The ten largest clones capture 1% to 1.5% of the sample. The sample taken for sequencing was PBMCs. The source of these receptors is a woman aged 25 to 45 in good health and CMV-seropositive.

The CDR3 sequence is CASSEVGVGLYNEQFF. CDR3 DNA sequence: TGTGCCAGCAGCGAAGTGGGGGTGGGGTTATACAATGAGCAGTTCTTC. This chain joins TRBV9 and TRBJ2-1; possibly TRBD1 or TRBD2 for D (5 bases each). The CDR3 length is 16 residues. In germline, CDR1 is SGDLS, CDR2 YYNGEE. V was pared by 3 bases and J by 4 bases, with 17 bases between.

The rearrangement joins TRBV29-1 to TRBJ1-2; D gene unclear. The ends were cut back, 7 bases at V and 2 bases at J, with 11 bases in the middle. Looked up from germline, CDR1 is SQVTM and CDR2 is ANQGSEA. This CDR3 has 12 amino acids. CDR3 region: CSARTVNYGYTF. CDR3 DNA sequence: TGCAGCGCTCGGACGGTCAACTATGGCTACACCTTC.

This chain uses TRBV28 with TRBJ1-5; D remains ambiguous. The CDR3 runs to 14 residues. Deletions cut 6 bases from V and 4 bases from J, with 13 bases between. The germline V gene encodes CDR1 MDHEN and CDR2 SYDVKM. CDR3 bases: TGTGCCAGCAGGTACGAGGTGGCGAATCAGCCCCAGCATTTT. The encoded protein is CASRYEVANQPQHF. Combining the CDR3 with reference TRBV28 and TRBJ1-5 gives the whole variable domain DVKVTQSSRYLVKRTGEKVFLECVQDMDHENMFWYRQDPGLGLRLIYFSYDVKMKEKGDIPEGYSVSREKKERFSLILESASTNQTSMYLCASRYEVANQPQHFGDGTRLSIL.

The rearrangement uses TRBV16 and TRBJ2-7, with D tentatively TRBD1 or TRBD2 (5 bases each). Trimming took 3 bases from V and 3 from J, leaving 12 bases between them. The CDR3 contains 14 residues. CDR1 KGHSY and CDR2 FQNENV come from the germline V gene. DNA for the CDR3: TGTGCCAGCAGCCATGAGGGGTGGCACTACGAGCAGTACTTC. As protein: CASSHEGWHYEQYF.

The rearrangement links TRBV2 to TRBJ2-1; TRBD2 aligns across 10 bases. Trimming removed 4 bases from V and 7 bases from J; junction bases left unmatched: 10. Germline V gene data show CDR1 as SNHLY and CDR2 as FYNNEI. This CDR3 region has 16 residues. The CDR3 sequence is CASSAPGAGGLNEQFF. For the CDR3, the DNA is TGTGCCAGCAGTGCCCCGGGAGCGGGGGGGCTAAATGAGCAGTTCTTC.

The V and J genes are TRBV19 and TRBJ2-7; TRBD1 aligns across 7 bases. From germline, CDR1 is LNHDA and CDR2 SQIVND (reference sequence). V shed 6 bases and J 0 bases; nucleotides not matched to a gene: 5. The CDR3 consists of 14 residues. CDR3: CASSSGQLSYEQYF. CDR3 DNA: TGTGCCAGTAGCTCGGGACAGCTCTCCTACGAGCAGTACTTC.

The chain recombines TRBV5-1 with TRBJ2-3; D may match TRBD1 or TRBD2 (6 bases each). Trimming pared 6 bases from V and 4 bases from J, leaving 24 bases between. Germline V gene sequence: CDR1 SGHRS, CDR2 YFSETQ. The CDR3 covers 17 residues. The CDR3, as DNA: TGCGCCAGCACCTGGGACCCAAGGGGGGCCGTTTCAGATACGCAGTATTTT. This gives the protein CASTWDPRGAVSDTQYF.

This chain links TRBV5-1 with TRBJ2-7; 8 bases are a match to TRBD1. Trimming removed 6 bases from V and 5 bases from J; junction bases left unmatched: 10. Germline CDR1 reads SGHRS; CDR2 reads YFSETQ. This CDR3 has 14 amino acids. The CDR3 DNA is TGCGCCAGCACCGACCTCGGACAGGGTAACGAGCAGTACTTC. Its protein is CASTDLGQGNEQYF.

The chain has TRBV9 and TRBJ2-7; 7 nucleotides match TRBD1. CDR1 SGDLS and CDR2 YYNGEE come from the germline V gene. The CDR3 is 15 residues long. The V and J ends lost 0 bases and 3 bases, in that order; junction bases with no gene match: 6. The CDR3 nucleotides read TGTGCCAGCAGCGTAGCCGAGACAGGGTACTACGAGCAGTACTTC. Translating it yields CASSVAETGYYEQYF.

V gene TRBV27 combines with J gene TRBJ1-1, with D perhaps TRBD1 (5 bases). There are 13 residues in the CDR3. Germline assignment: CDR1 MNHEY and CDR2 SMNVEV (reference sequence). V was shortened by 5 bases and J by 7 bases, with 14 bases between the two germline ends. DNA of the CDR3: TGTGCCAGCAGTATACGTACAGGAGTTGAAGCTTTCTTT. Amino acids: CASSIRTGVEAFF.

This clone was detected once. This chain uses TRBV6-5 with TRBJ1-5; D unclear. V was clipped by 0 bases and J by 2 bases, with 11 bases between them. Germline V gives CDR1 MNHEY, CDR2 SVGAGI. The CDR3 runs 16 residues. Here the CDR3 reads CASSYSFPAGNQPQHF. Here the CDR3 DNA reads TGTGCCAGCAGTTACTCGTTTCCAGCAGGCAATCAGCCCCAGCATTTT.

This rearrangement joins TRBV25-1 to TRBJ2-2, with 7 positions matching TRBD2. The length of the CDR3 is 14 residues. Germline CDR1 reads MGHDK; CDR2 reads SYGVNS. V was clipped by 4 bases and J by 7 bases; unmatched bases: 6. The CDR3 is CASSVQREYGELFF. CDR3 bases: TGTGCCAGCAGTGTCCAGCGGGAATACGGGGAGCTGTTTTTT. The whole variable domain, remainder taken from reference TRBV25-1 and TRBJ2-2, is EADIYQTPRYLVIGTGKKITLECSQTMGHDKMYWYQQDPGMELHLIHYSYGVNSTEKGDLSSESTVSRIRTEHFPLTLESARPSHTSQYLCASSVQREYGELFFGEGSRLTVL.

V and J are TRBV6-5 and TRBJ1-4; D is unclear. The CDR3 covers 14 residues. The V end was cut by 6 bases, the J end by 0 bases, with 8 bases between. Germline V gives CDR1 MNHEY, CDR2 SVGAGI. The CDR3 nucleotides read TGTGCCAGCAGCCCGACGGCAACTAATGAAAAACTGTTTTTT. As protein: CASSPTATNEKLFF.

The chain combines TRBV4-3 with TRBJ2-6, with TRBD2 matching over 13 bases. Germline CDR1 LGHNA, CDR2 YSLEER. V dropped 4 bases and J dropped 6; count of bases not matched to a gene: 6. The CDR3 has 17 amino acids. CDR3 sequence: CASSRTSGGGLANVLTF. The CDR3 region has the DNA TGCGCCAGCAGCCGGACTAGCGGGGGAGGGTTGGCCAACGTCCTGACTTTC.